The T cell receptor (beta chain) under discussion was sequenced for a study of control samples from healthy donors and cancer patients. Trimming cost V 6 bases and J 7 bases; bases outside gene matches: 8. In germline, CDR1 is SNHLY, CDR2 FYNNEI. This CDR3 contains 14 residues. Libraries were prepared by immunoSEQ multiplex PCR; TCRdb keeps only in-frame clonotypes and omits some of them. Among about 220,000 clones listed, roughly 94% were seen once. This clone was recorded once. The chain combines TRBV2 with TRBJ1-4; TRBD1 matches 7 bases. This clonotype was sampled from a man in his fifties in good health. Material for sequencing was blood. The CDR3 protein is CASSYRGSVEKLFF. The CDR3 DNA is TGTGCCAGCAGCTACAGGGGATCAGTTGAAAAACTGTTTTTT.